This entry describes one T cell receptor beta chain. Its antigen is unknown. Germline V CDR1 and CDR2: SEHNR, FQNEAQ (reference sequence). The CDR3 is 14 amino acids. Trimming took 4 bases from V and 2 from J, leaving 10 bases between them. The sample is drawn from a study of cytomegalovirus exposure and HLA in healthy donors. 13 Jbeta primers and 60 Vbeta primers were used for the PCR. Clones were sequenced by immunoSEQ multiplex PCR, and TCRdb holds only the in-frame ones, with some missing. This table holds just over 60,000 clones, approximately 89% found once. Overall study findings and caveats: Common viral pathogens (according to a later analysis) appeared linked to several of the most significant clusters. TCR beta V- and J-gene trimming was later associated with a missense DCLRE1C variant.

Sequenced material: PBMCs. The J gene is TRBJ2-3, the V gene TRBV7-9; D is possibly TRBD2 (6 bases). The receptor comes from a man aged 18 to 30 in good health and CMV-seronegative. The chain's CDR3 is CASSSGLHTDTQYF. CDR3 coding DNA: TGTGCCAGCAGCTCCGGACTACACACAGATACGCAGTATTTT.